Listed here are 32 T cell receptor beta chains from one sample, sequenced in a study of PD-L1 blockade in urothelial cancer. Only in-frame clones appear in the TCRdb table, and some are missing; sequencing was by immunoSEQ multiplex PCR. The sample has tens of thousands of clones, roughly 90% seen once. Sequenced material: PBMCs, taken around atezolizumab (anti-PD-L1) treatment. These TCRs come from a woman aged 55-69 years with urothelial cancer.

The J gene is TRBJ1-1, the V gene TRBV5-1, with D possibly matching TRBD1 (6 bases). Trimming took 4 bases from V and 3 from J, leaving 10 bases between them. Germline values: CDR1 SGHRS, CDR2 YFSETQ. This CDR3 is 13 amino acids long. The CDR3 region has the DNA TGCGCCAGCAGCCCCCAGGGGTACACTGAAGCTTTCTTT. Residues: CASSPQGYTEAFF.

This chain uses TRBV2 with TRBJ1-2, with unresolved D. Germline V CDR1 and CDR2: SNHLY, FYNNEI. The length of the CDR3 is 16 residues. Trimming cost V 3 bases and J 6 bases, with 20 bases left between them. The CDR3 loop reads CASSEPGPWRVDGYTF. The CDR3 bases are TGTGCCAGCAGTGAGCCCGGGCCTTGGCGGGTTGATGGCTACACCTTC.

CDR3 protein: CASSRRQGTNTEAFF. DNA for the CDR3: TGTGCCAGCAGCCGGCGACAGGGCACTAACACTGAAGCTTTCTTT. The genes are TRBV7-8 and TRBJ1-1; 7 bases align to TRBD1. The junction had 8 bases not matched to a gene; V was cut back by 5 bases and J by 2 bases. The CDR3 covers 15 residues. Germline V gene sequence: CDR1 SGHVS, CDR2 FQNEAQ. The variable domain in full, with the rest retrieved from reference TRBV7-8 and TRBJ1-1, is GAGVSQSPRYKVAKRGQDVALRCDPISGHVSLFWYQQALGQGPEFLTYFQNEAQLDKSGLPSDRFFAERPEGSVSTLKIQRTQQEDSAVYLCASSRRQGTNTEAFFGQGTRLTVV.

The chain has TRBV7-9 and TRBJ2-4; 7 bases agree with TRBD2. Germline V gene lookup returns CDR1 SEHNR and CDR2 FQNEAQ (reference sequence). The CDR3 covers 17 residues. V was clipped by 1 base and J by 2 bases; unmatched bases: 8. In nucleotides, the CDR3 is TGTGCCAGCAGCTTAGTTGGGCCGGGAGGAACCAAAAACATTCAGTACTTC. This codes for CASSLVGPGGTKNIQYF.

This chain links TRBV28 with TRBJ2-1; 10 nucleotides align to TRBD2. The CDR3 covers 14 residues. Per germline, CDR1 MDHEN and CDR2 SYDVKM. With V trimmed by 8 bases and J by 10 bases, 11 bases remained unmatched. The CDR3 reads CASGRLAGVGEQFF. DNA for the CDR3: TGTGCCAGCGGGCGGCTAGCGGGAGTGGGGGAGCAGTTCTTC.

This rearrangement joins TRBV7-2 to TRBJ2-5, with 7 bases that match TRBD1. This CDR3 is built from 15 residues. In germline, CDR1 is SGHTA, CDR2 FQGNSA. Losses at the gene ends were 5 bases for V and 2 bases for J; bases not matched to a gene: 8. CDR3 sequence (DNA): TGTGCCAGCAGCCTGACCCGGGACAGACAAGAGACCCAGTACTTC. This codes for CASSLTRDRQETQYF.

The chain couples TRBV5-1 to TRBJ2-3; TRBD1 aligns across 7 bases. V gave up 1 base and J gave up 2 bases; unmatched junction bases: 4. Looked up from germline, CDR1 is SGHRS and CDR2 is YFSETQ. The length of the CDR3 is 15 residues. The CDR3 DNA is TGCGCCAGCAGCTTGCGAGGGACAGCCACAGATACGCAGTATTTT. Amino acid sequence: CASSLRGTATDTQYF. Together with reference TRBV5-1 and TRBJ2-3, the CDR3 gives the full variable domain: KAGVTQTPRYLIKTRGQQVTLSCSPISGHRSVSWYQQTPGQGLQFLFEYFSETQRNKGNFPGRFSGRQFSNSRSEMNVSTLELGDSALYLCASSLRGTATDTQYFGPGTRLTVL.

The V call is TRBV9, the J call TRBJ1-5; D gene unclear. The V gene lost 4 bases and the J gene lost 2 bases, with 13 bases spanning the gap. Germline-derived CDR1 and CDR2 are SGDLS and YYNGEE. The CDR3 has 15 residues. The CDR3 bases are TGTGCCAGCAGCCCAACGGAGGGCGGCAATCAGCCCCAGCATTTT. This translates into CASSPTEGGNQPQHF.

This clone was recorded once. CDR3: CASNRAGTRTYEQYF. CDR3 DNA sequence: TGTGCCAGCAACCGTGCCGGGACAAGGACCTACGAGCAGTACTTC. The chain joins TRBV7-9 to TRBJ2-7; tentatively, D is TRBD1 (6 bases). The CDR3 sequence is 15 residues long. Germline CDR1 SEHNR, CDR2 FQNEAQ (reference sequence). V lost 7 bases, J lost 2 bases, and 18 bases lay in between.

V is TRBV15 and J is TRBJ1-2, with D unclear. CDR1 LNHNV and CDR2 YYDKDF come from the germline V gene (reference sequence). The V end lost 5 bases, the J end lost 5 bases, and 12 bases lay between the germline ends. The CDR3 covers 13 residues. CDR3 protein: CATSVEAGYGYTF. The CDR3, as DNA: TGTGCCACCAGCGTAGAGGCTGGATATGGCTACACCTTC.

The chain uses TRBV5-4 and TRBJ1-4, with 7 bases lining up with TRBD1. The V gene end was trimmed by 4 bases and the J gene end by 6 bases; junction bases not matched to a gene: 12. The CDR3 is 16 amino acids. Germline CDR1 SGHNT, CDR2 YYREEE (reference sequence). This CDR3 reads CASSPGGGLGDEKLFF. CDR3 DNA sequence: TGTGCCAGCAGCCCGGGAGGGGGCCTGGGGGATGAAAAACTGTTTTTT.

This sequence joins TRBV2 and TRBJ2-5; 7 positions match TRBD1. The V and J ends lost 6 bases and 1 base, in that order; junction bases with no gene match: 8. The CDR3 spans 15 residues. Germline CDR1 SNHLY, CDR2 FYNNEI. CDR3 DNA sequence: TGTGCCAGCAGGGGACGTTCAGGGGGCCAAGAGACCCAGTACTTC. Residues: CASRGRSGGQETQYF.

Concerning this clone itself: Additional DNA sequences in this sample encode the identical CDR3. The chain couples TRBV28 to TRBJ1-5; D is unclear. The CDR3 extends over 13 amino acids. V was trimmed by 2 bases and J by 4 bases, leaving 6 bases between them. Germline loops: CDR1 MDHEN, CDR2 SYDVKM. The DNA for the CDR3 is TGTGCCAGCAGTTTAACGGGGAATCAGCCCCAGCATTTT. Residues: CASSLTGNQPQHF.

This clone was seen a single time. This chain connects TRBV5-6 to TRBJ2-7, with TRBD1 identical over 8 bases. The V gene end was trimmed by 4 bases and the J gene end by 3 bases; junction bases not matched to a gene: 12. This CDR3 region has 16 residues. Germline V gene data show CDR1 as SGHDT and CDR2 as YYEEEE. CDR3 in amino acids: CASSQPRRTGYYEQYF. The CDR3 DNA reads TGTGCCAGCAGCCAACCACGAAGGACAGGGTACTACGAGCAGTACTTC.

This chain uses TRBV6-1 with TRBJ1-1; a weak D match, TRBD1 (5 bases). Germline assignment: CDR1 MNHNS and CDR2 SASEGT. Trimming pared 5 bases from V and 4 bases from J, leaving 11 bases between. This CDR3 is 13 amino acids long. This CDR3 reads CASSPWRGTEAFF. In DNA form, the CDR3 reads TGTGCCAGCAGTCCATGGAGGGGCACTGAAGCTTTCTTT.

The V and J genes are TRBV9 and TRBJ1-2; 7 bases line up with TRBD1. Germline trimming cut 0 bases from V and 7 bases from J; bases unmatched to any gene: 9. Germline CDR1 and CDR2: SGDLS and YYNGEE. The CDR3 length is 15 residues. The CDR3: CASSVGVGTASGYTF. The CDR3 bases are TGTGCCAGCAGCGTAGGGGTTGGGACAGCCAGTGGCTACACCTTC.

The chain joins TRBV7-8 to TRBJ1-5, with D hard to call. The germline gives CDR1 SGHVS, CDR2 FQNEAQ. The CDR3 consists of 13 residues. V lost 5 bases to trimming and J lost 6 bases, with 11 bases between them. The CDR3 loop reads CASSPSPSQPQHF. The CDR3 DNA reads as TGTGCCAGCAGCCCTTCTCCTTCTCAGCCCCAGCATTTT.

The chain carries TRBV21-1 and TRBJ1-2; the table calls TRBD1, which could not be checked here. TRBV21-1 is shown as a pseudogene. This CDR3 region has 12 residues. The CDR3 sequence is CASTDRNYGYTF. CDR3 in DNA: TGTGCCAGCACGGACAGGAACTATGGCTACACCTTC.

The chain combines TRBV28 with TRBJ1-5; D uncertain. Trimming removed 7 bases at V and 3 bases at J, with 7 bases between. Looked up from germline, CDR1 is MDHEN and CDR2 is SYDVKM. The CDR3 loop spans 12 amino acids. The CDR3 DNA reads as TGTGCCAGCATGGGAGTCAATCAGCCCCAGCATTTT. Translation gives CASMGVNQPQHF.

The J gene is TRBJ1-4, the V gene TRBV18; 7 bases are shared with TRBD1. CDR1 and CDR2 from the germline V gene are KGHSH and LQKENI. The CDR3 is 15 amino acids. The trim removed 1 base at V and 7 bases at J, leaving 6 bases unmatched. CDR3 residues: CASSPRSAGGEKLFF. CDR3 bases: TGTGCCAGCTCACCACGTTCCGCAGGGGGTGAAAAACTGTTTTTT.

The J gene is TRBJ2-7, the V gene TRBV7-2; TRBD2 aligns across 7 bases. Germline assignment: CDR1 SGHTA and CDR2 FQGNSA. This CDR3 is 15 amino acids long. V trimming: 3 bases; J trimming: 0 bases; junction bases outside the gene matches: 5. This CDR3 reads CASSLLAAISYEQYF. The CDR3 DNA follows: TGTGCCAGCAGCTTGCTAGCGGCTATCTCCTACGAGCAGTACTTC.

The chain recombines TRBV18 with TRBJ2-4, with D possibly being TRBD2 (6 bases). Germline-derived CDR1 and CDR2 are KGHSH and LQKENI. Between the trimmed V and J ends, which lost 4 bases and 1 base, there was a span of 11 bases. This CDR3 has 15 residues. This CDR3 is CASSHGGVAKNIQYF. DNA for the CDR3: TGTGCCAGCTCACACGGCGGGGTGGCCAAAAACATTCAGTACTTC.

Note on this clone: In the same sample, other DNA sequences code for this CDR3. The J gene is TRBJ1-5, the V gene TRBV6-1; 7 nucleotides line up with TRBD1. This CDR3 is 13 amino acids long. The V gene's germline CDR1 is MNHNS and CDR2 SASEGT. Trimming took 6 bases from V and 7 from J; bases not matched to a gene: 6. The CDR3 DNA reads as TGTGCCAGCAGCCGACAGGGTGTCCAGCCCCAGCATTTT. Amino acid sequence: CASSRQGVQPQHF.

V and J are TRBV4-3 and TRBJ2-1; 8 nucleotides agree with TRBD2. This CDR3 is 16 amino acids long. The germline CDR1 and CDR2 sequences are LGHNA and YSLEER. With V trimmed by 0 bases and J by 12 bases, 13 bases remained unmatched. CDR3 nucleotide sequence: TGCGCCAGCAGCCAAGAGCTCGGTCTAGCGGGTCCGGGGCAGTTCTTC. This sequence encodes CASSQELGLAGPGQFF.

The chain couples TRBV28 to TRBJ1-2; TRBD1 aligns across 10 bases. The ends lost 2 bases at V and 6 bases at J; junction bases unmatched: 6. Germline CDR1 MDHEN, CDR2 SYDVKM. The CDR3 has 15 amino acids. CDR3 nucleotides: TGTGCCAGCAGTTTAGTCGGACAGGGGGTGGATGGCTACACCTTC. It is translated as CASSLVGQGVDGYTF.

The CDR3, as DNA: TGTGCCAGCAGCGCCTGGACAGGGTTAGACTATGGCTACACCTTC. It encodes CASSAWTGLDYGYTF. The chain recombines TRBV9 with TRBJ1-2, with 8 bases identical to TRBD1. V was clipped by 3 bases and J by 3 bases; unmatched bases: 7. CDR3 length: 15 amino acids. Germline V gene sequence: CDR1 SGDLS, CDR2 YYNGEE.

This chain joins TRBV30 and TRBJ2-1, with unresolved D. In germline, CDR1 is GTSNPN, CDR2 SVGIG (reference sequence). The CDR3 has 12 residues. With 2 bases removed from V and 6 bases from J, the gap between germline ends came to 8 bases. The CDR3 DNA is TGTGCCTGGAGTCGGCAGGTCAATGAGCAGTTCTTC. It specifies CAWSRQVNEQFF.

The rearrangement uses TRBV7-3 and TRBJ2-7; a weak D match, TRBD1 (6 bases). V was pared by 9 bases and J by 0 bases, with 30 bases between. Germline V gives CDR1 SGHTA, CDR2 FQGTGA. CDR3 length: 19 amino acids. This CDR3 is CARSSPRGPEGCGSYEQYF. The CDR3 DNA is TGTGCCAGAAGCAGCCCCAGGGGTCCCGAGGGGTGTGGCTCCTACGAGCAGTACTTC. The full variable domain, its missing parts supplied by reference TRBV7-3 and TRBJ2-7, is GAGVSQTPSNKVTEKGKYVELRCDPISGHTALYWYRQSLGQGPEFLIYFQGTGAADDSGLPNDRFFAVRPEGSVSTLKIQRTERGDSAVYLCARSSPRGPEGCGSYEQYFGPGTRLTVT.

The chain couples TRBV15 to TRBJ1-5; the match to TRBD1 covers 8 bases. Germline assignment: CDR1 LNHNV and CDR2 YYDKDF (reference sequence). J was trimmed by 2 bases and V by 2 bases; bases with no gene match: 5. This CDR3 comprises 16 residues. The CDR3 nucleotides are TGTGCCACCAGCAGATTCGCAGGGGGCGGCAATCAGCCCCAGCATTTT. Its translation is CATSRFAGGGNQPQHF. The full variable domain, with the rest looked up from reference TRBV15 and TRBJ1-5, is DAMVIQNPRYQVTQFGKPVTLSCSQTLNHNVMYWYQQKSSQAPKLLFHYYDKDFNNEADTPDNFQSRRPNTSFCFLDIRSPGLGDTAMYLCATSRFAGGGNQPQHFGDGTRLSIL.

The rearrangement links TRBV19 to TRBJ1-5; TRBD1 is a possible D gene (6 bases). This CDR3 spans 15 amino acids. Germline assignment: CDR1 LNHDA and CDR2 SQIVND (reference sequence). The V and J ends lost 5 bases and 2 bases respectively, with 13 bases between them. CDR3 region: CASSGGGLGNQPQHF. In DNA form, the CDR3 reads TGTGCCAGTAGTGGGGGGGGGCTTGGCAATCAGCCCCAGCATTTT.

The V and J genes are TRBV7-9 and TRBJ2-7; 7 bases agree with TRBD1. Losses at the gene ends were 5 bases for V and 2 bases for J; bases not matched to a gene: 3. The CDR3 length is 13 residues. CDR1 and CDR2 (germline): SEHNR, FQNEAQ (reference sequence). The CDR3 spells CASSGDSAYEQYF. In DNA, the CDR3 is TGTGCCAGCAGCGGGGACAGCGCCTACGAGCAGTACTTC.

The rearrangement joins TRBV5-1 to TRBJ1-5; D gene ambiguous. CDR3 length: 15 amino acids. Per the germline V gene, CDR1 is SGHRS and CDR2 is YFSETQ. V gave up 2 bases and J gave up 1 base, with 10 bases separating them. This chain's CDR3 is CASSFGGLSNQPQHF. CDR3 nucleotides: TGCGCCAGCAGCTTTGGAGGGCTGAGCAATCAGCCCCAGCATTTT.